Below, 9 T cell receptor beta chains from the same sample are listed, as sequenced in a study of shared clonotypes between healthy human individuals. Assay used: immunoSEQ multiplex PCR; TCRdb lists only in-frame clones, some missing. The sample gives roughly 2.2 million clones, approximately 95% of which show up once; about 0.39% is in the top ten. Sequencing was carried out using naive CD4+ T cells from PBMCs. Subset defined: CD45RA+ positively selected. The source of these receptors is a man between 18 and 35 years old in good health. Some clones in this sample may be carry-over from other donors' samples.

V and J are TRBV28 and TRBJ2-1; 8 nucleotides agree with TRBD1. V trimming: 4 bases; J trimming: 6 bases; junction bases outside the gene matches: 8. Germline V gene data show CDR1 as MDHEN and CDR2 as SYDVKM. This CDR3 region has 15 residues. CDR3 DNA: TGTGCCAGCAGTTCGTCCGGGACAGGCGGCAATGAGCAGTTCTTC. Translating it yields CASSSSGTGGNEQFF.

This clone was detected once. The chain couples TRBV28 to TRBJ1-2, with no clear D. CDR1 is MDHEN and CDR2 is SYDVKM in the germline V gene. CDR3 size: 12 residues. V was trimmed by 2 bases and J by 14 bases, leaving 15 bases between them. The CDR3 reads CASSLSRAVFTF. In DNA, the CDR3 is TGTGCCAGCAGTTTAAGTCGGGCAGTGTTTACCTTC.

The V and J genes are TRBV11-2 and TRBJ2-1; 9 bases fit TRBD2. Germline values: CDR1 SGHAT, CDR2 FQNNGV. The CDR3 consists of 19 residues. V lost 1 base and J lost 4; bases outside the gene matches: 14. CDR3 region: CASSLAAVTSGPPYNEQFF. The CDR3 nucleotides are TGTGCCAGCAGCTTAGCCGCCGTGACTAGCGGACCACCATACAATGAGCAGTTCTTC.

This chain uses TRBV5-1 with TRBJ2-1; 7 nucleotides match TRBD1. Germline V gives CDR1 SGHRS, CDR2 YFSETQ. The CDR3 has 15 amino acids. Trimming cost V 3 bases and J 6 bases; bases outside gene matches: 9. The CDR3 region is CASSSTGNPPNEQFF. The CDR3 DNA follows: TGCGCCAGCAGCTCGACAGGGAATCCCCCCAATGAGCAGTTCTTC.

This sequence joins TRBV5-1 and TRBJ2-3; 12 nucleotides align to TRBD2. The length of the CDR3 is 16 residues. Trimming removed 1 base from V and 2 bases from J; junction bases left unmatched: 2. The germline V gene encodes CDR1 SGHRS and CDR2 YFSETQ. The CDR3 nucleotides read TGCGCCAGCAGCTTGACTAGCGGGAGGTCCACAGATACGCAGTATTTT. Translation: CASSLTSGRSTDTQYF.

This clone was detected only once. The chain employs TRBV30 and TRBJ1-2, with 7 bases lining up with TRBD1. CDR1 GTSNPN and CDR2 SVGIG come from the germline V gene (reference sequence). The V and J ends lost 4 bases and 8 bases, in that order; junction bases with no gene match: 13. The CDR3 consists of 14 residues. The CDR3 protein is CAWIRKGAMRGYTF. CDR3 sequence (DNA): TGTGCCTGGATAAGGAAGGGGGCGATGCGGGGCTACACCTTC.

This sequence joins TRBV7-2 and TRBJ1-5; D is ambiguous. Trimming cost V 6 bases and J 3 bases, with 12 bases left between them. The CDR3 extends over 14 amino acids. Germline assignment: CDR1 SGHTA and CDR2 FQGNSA. The CDR3 coding sequence is TGTGCCAGCAGATCGGTGGGGTCCAATCAGCCCCAGCATTTT. As protein: CASRSVGSNQPQHF.

The chain is built from TRBV30 and TRBJ2-7; 9 bases line up with TRBD1. The CDR3 has 15 amino acids. CDR1 is GTSNPN and CDR2 is SVGIG in the germline V gene (reference sequence). Trimming cost V 2 bases and J 6 bases; bases outside gene matches: 11. The CDR3 nucleotides read TGTGCCTGGAGTACCGGGACAGGGTTTTTTCGCGAGCAGTACTTC. Protein sequence: CAWSTGTGFFREQYF. The complete variable domain, with remaining parts taken from reference TRBV30 and TRBJ2-7, reads SQTIHQWPATLVQPVGSPLSLECTVEGTSNPNLYWYRQAAGRGLQLLFYSVGIGQISSEVPQNLSASRPQDRQFILSSKKLLLSDSGFYLCAWSTGTGFFREQYFGPGTRLTVT.

The J gene is TRBJ1-5, the V gene TRBV27, with no clear D. Germline loops: CDR1 MNHEY, CDR2 SMNVEV (reference sequence). Trimming took 6 bases from V and 0 from J, leaving 9 bases between them. The CDR3 contains 14 residues. The CDR3, as DNA: TGTGCCAGCAGCCCCAGGTATAGCAATCAGCCCCAGCATTTT. Encoded protein: CASSPRYSNQPQHF.